These 19 T cell receptor beta chains were all obtained from the same sample, sequenced in a study of beta chain features in type 1 diabetes. Isolated RNA was reverse transcribed in full, so expressed TCRB transcripts were sequenced. TCRdb's table, derived via immunoSEQ multiplex PCR, lists solely in-frame clones and lacks some. Of hundreds of thousands of clones listed, about 29% are singletons. The sample was naive CD4+ T cells from blood. These receptors originate from a man aged 18-30 years in good health.

This clone was seen once. The V call is TRBV13, the J call TRBJ2-1; 7 nucleotides agree with TRBD2. V dropped 0 bases and J dropped 4; count of bases not matched to a gene: 3. This CDR3 spans 15 amino acids. Per the germline V gene, CDR1 is PRHDT and CDR2 is FYEKMQ (reference sequence). The CDR3 sequence is CASSLGLAVYNEQFF. CDR3 nucleotide sequence: TGTGCCAGCAGCTTAGGGCTAGCGGTTTACAATGAGCAGTTCTTC.

This clone occurred a few times. This chain uses TRBV6-6 with TRBJ2-1; 7 positions match TRBD2. The J segment lost 4 bases and the V segment lost 6 bases, leaving 3 bases of the junction unmatched. This CDR3 is built from 13 residues. Germline V gene lookup returns CDR1 MNHNY and CDR2 SVGAGI (reference sequence). The CDR3: CASRSGLYNEQFF. Written as DNA, the CDR3 is TGTGCCAGCAGGTCGGGACTATACAATGAGCAGTTCTTC.

This chain connects TRBV25-1 to TRBJ2-7; possibly TRBD2 for D (6 bases). CDR1 is MGHDK and CDR2 is SYGVNS in the germline V gene. This CDR3 region has 16 residues. V gave up 6 bases and J gave up 3 bases, with 21 bases separating them. CDR3 amino acids: CASRGPGRKAGYEQYF. Here the CDR3 DNA reads TGTGCCAGCAGGGGGCCAGGGCGGAAAGCGGGCTACGAGCAGTACTTC.

This clone was seen a few times. The gene calls are TRBV11-2 and TRBJ2-7; a possible D gene is TRBD2 (6 bases). This CDR3 is 13 amino acids long. From germline, CDR1 is SGHAT and CDR2 FQNNGV. The ends were cut back, 5 bases at V and 3 bases at J, with 11 bases in the middle. The CDR3 region is CASSAGGFYEQYF. In DNA, the CDR3 is TGTGCCAGCAGCGCAGGAGGGTTCTACGAGCAGTACTTC. Filled out from reference TRBV11-2 and TRBJ2-7, the complete variable domain reads EAGVAQSPRYKIIEKRQSVAFWCNPISGHATLYWYQQILGQGPKLLIQFQNNGVVDDSQLPKDRFSAERLKGVDSTLKIQPAKLEDSAVYLCASSAGGFYEQYFGPGTRLTVT.

The chain has TRBV5-1 and TRBJ1-5, with unresolved D. CDR1 is SGHRS, CDR2 YFSETQ, per germline. This CDR3 region has 13 residues. V lost 4 bases to trimming and J lost 9 bases, with 14 bases between them. The CDR3 protein is CASSLGLRGPQHF. The CDR3 DNA is TGCGCCAGCAGCCTCGGTTTACGTGGGCCCCAGCATTTT.

There are a few counts of this clone. The chain has TRBV19 and TRBJ2-3, with 8 positions matching TRBD2. V lost 1 base to trimming and J lost 2 bases; unmatched junction nucleotides: 5. CDR1 and CDR2 from the germline V gene are LNHDA and SQIVND (reference sequence). This CDR3 is built from 16 residues. The CDR3 region is CASSIASGSVTDTQYF. CDR3 nucleotides: TGTGCCAGTAGTATAGCCAGCGGGAGTGTCACAGATACGCAGTATTTT.

The V and J genes are TRBV6-6 and TRBJ2-6, with a possible D match to TRBD1 (6 bases). The CDR3 contains 15 residues. Germline V gene sequence: CDR1 MNHNY, CDR2 SVGAGI (reference sequence). V was cut by 5 bases and J by 4 bases, with 12 bases left in between. The CDR3 sequence: CASSLQGFGANVLTF. The CDR3, as DNA: TGTGCCAGCAGTCTCCAGGGGTTCGGGGCCAACGTCCTGACTTTC.

V usage is TRBV29-1 and J usage is TRBJ2-2, with D maybe TRBD2 (5 bases). This CDR3 is built from 17 residues. V lost 0 bases, J lost 0 bases, and 14 bases lay in between. CDR1 is SQVTM and CDR2 is ANQGSEA in the germline V gene. CDR3 protein: CSVEDLRGPANTGELFF. In DNA, the CDR3 is TGCAGCGTTGAAGATCTGCGCGGGCCTGCGAACACCGGGGAGCTGTTTTTT.

The chain joins TRBV18 to TRBJ2-1; D is perhaps TRBD1 (7 bases). The CDR3 totals 15 residues. The germline V gene encodes CDR1 KGHSH and CDR2 LQKENI. The ends were cut back, 5 bases at V and 0 bases at J, with 11 bases in the middle. DNA of the CDR3: TGTGCCAGCTCAGCGGGACAGACCTCCTACAATGAGCAGTTCTTC. Translating it yields CASSAGQTSYNEQFF.

This rearrangement joins TRBV25-1 to TRBJ2-5; 12 nucleotides line up with TRBD2. The germline CDR1 and CDR2 sequences are MGHDK and SYGVNS. There are 16 residues in the CDR3. With 1 base clipped from V and 0 bases from J, the junction kept 0 bases outside the gene matches. The CDR3 region is CASSEWTSGNQETQYF. The DNA for the CDR3 is TGTGCCAGCAGTGAATGGACTAGCGGGAACCAAGAGACCCAGTACTTC. Drawing the rest from reference TRBV25-1 and TRBJ2-5, the complete variable domain is EADIYQTPRYLVIGTGKKITLECSQTMGHDKMYWYQQDPGMELHLIHYSYGVNSTEKGDLSSESTVSRIRTEHFPLTLESARPSHTSQYLCASSEWTSGNQETQYFGPGTRLLVL.

The genes are TRBV10-3 and TRBJ2-3, with D unresolved. V was shortened by 3 bases and J by 2 bases, with 12 bases between the two germline ends. Germline V gene sequence: CDR1 ENHRY, CDR2 SYGVKD. This CDR3 comprises 15 residues. The CDR3: CAISDKASFTDTQYF. CDR3 nucleotide sequence: TGTGCCATCAGTGACAAGGCTTCTTTCACAGATACGCAGTATTTT.

The gene calls are TRBV30 and TRBJ1-5; D may be TRBD1 (5 bases). The CDR3 consists of 14 residues. CDR1 GTSNPN and CDR2 SVGIG come from the germline V gene (reference sequence). Trimming took 0 bases from V and 4 from J, leaving 10 bases between them. CDR3 nucleotides: TGTGCCTGGAGTGTACGAGGGGTTAATCAGCCCCAGCATTTT. Translating it yields CAWSVRGVNQPQHF.

The V gene is TRBV18, the J gene TRBJ2-3, with 12 bases aligning to TRBD1. CDR1 KGHSH and CDR2 LQKENI come from the germline V gene. The CDR3 sequence is 16 residues long. Trimming at V came to 3 bases and at J to 7 bases, leaving 8 bases not matched to a gene. CDR3 in DNA: TGTGCCAGCTCACCTCCGGGACAGGGGGCTTGGAATACGCAGTATTTT. Translating it yields CASSPPGQGAWNTQYF.

Only a few counts were recorded for this clone. The chain carries TRBV9 and TRBJ2-7; 10 nucleotides align to TRBD2. CDR1 SGDLS and CDR2 YYNGEE come from the germline V gene. CDR3 length: 14 amino acids. With 0 bases clipped from V and 6 bases from J, the junction kept 3 bases outside the gene matches. The CDR3 is CASSVGGTSVEQYF. The DNA of the CDR3 is TGTGCCAGCAGCGTAGGGGGGACTAGCGTCGAGCAGTACTTC.

This clone was detected only once. J is TRBJ2-5 and V is TRBV15, with 9 bases lining up with TRBD1. V trimming: 5 bases; J trimming: 5 bases; junction bases outside the gene matches: 12. Germline V lookup: CDR1 LNHNV, CDR2 YYDKDF (reference sequence). The CDR3 is 16 residues long. The DNA for the CDR3 is TGTGCCACCAGCTTTGGGACAGGGTTGGACGGGGAGACCCAGTACTTC. Amino acid sequence: CATSFGTGLDGETQYF.

J is TRBJ2-3 and V is TRBV5-1; D possibly matches TRBD1 or TRBD2 (5 bases each). The V gene's germline CDR1 is SGHRS and CDR2 YFSETQ. This CDR3 region has 15 residues. Trimming removed 4 bases at V and 1 base at J, with 13 bases between. CDR3 in amino acids: CASSPRVGGTDTQYF. The CDR3 bases are TGCGCCAGCAGCCCCAGGGTGGGGGGCACAGATACGCAGTATTTT.

The table lists this clone with a few counts. The gene calls are TRBV6-1 and TRBJ2-7; D is undetermined. CDR1 is MNHNS and CDR2 is SASEGT in the germline V gene. Trimming shortened V by 10 bases and J by 7 bases, and 17 bases separated the two germline ends. The CDR3 runs 12 residues. The CDR3 DNA reads as TGTGCCACCTTACTACCGGGTAATGAGCAGTACTTC. Translating gives CATLLPGNEQYF.

The genes are TRBV7-2 and TRBJ2-7, with TRBD1 as a possible D gene (5 bases). Germline CDR1 and CDR2: SGHTA and FQGNSA. The V end lost 1 base, the J end lost 6 bases, and 13 bases lay between the germline ends. This CDR3 region has 14 residues. CDR3: CASSLVAGIREQYF. CDR3 in DNA: TGTGCCAGCAGCTTAGTGGCAGGGATCCGCGAGCAGTACTTC.

This clone was seen repeatedly, ten times or more. One end of the junction varies from germline; a read error may be responsible. In DNA, the CDR3 is TGCCCGCCGACTCGGGACAGTAGGGGCTACACCTTC. Amino acids: CPPTRDSRGYTF. This chain joins TRBV30 and TRBJ1-2, with 7 bases that match TRBD1. The CDR3 loop spans 12 amino acids. Germline V gives CDR1 GTSNPN, CDR2 SVGIG (reference sequence).